Listed below are T cell receptor beta chains from one sample, sequenced in a study of monozygotic twins with inflammatory bowel disease. TCRdb re-called the 5' RACE reads; every CDR3 protein appears as one record, without DNA. The sample holds around 140,000 distinct CDR3 sequences. The sample consisted of blood. These receptors came from a human donor with ulcerative colitis or Crohn's disease, or a healthy co-twin of an affected twin (not recorded which). Both conserved end residues are part of each CDR3.

j_gene | v_gene | CDR3aa
TRBJ2-3 | TRBV7-3 | CASSLLPSHTDTQYF
TRBJ2-1 | TRBV11-2 | CASSSGTGVNEQFF
TRBJ1-5 | TRBV20-1 | CSAPGGAVSNQPQHF
TRBJ1-1 | TRBV7-9 | CASSLTGQLNTEAFF
TRBJ1-1 | TRBV5-6 | CASILTGGPNTEAFF
TRBJ2-3 | TRBV20-1 | CSAPLSRSPLVQYF
TRBJ2-3 | TRBV9 | CASSGAGLFTDTQYF
TRBJ2-4 | TRBV7-3 | CASSLTRAGSVKNIQYF
TRBJ2-2 | TRBV5-6 | CASSLFQDTGELFF
TRBJ2-2 | TRBV9 | CASSRGTSGVTGELFF
TRBJ2-3 | TRBV7-3 | CASSLGQGYGTDTQYF
TRBJ1-1 | TRBV3-1 | CASTTQGAGHTEAFF
TRBJ1-5 | TRBV20-1 | CSASQTGRSNQPQHF
TRBJ2-7 | TRBV18 | CASWRGGRSYEQYF
TRBJ2-2 | TRBV29-1 | CSVPGQSNTGELFF
TRBJ1-1 | TRBV10-1 | CASSGDSPGTEAFF
TRBJ2-3 | TRBV6-5 | CASKRNTDTQYF
TRBJ2-2 | TRBV7-3 | CASSSDRTNTGELFF
TRBJ2-2 | TRBV5-4 | CASSSGTAANRAGVGTGELFF
TRBJ1-1 | TRBV6-6 | CASSLRGRGTEAFF
TRBJ2-2 | TRBV15 | CATSVVGGRAGELFF
TRBJ2-2 | TRBV9 | CASSPQRAGGTFTGELFF
TRBJ1-5 | TRBV11-2 | CASSLGEHRPQHF
TRBJ1-1 | TRBV7-9 | CASSDEVGTANTEAFF
TRBJ1-5 | TRBV28 | CAINYGGPNQPQHF
TRBJ2-1 | TRBV20-1 | CSASTSDYNEQFF
TRBJ2-5 | TRBV6-6 | CASSLRDGQETQYF
TRBJ2-7 | TRBV7-8 | CASSLAGWEASNSYEQYF
TRBJ2-5 | TRBV11-2 | CASSPAPIVIDQYF
TRBJ2-5 | TRBV30 | CAWTRRGKEKETQYF
TRBJ1-1 | TRBV12-3/TRBV12-4 | CASTTQLNTEAFF
TRBJ2-7 | TRBV7-2 | CASSLSSLEFYEQYF
TRBJ1-1 | TRBV20-1 | CSARPTGTVNTEAFF
TRBJ2-7 | TRBV29-1 | CSAAILGVYEQYF
TRBJ2-7 | TRBV24-1 | CATSPGTGRSYEQYF
TRBJ2-3 | TRBV6-1 | CASSRVAGGQITDTQYF
TRBJ2-1 | TRBV24-1 | CATSAWTDSSYNEQYF
TRBJ2-7 | TRBV6-2/TRBV6-3 | CASSSGLAGGKESYEQYF
TRBJ2-1 | TRBV12-3/TRBV12-4 | CASSLRVNNEQFF
TRBJ2-7 | TRBV6-5 | CASSSTWVGSYEQYF
TRBJ2-1 | TRBV6-5 | CASSYSISSYNEQFF
TRBJ2-5 | TRBV5-4 | CASSRSLQETQYF
TRBJ1-3 | TRBV5-6 | CASSNPGNSGNTIYF
TRBJ2-1 | TRBV7-6 | CASSLPYGLAYNEQFF
TRBJ2-3 | TRBV29-1 | CSVVVGGGDTQYF